A selection of T cell receptor beta chains follows, all from one sample in a study of neoadjuvant anti-PD-1 for oral cavity cancer. TCRdb's copy holds only in-frame clones and misses some; the assay was immunoSEQ multiplex PCR. The data show 8,000 to 10,000 clones, about 59% seen once. Sequencing was performed on PBMCs, taken after nivolumab (anti-PD-1) treatment. The receptors were sampled from a person aged 35 to 85 with oral cavity squamous cell carcinoma. Both conserved end residues are part of each CDR3. D genes are given only for firm matches. The listing skips clone size in some rows; elsewhere it reads once, few, many or a size class.

CDR3nt: TGCAGCGTCGCCAGACAGGGTAGAACCTACGAGCAGTACTTC
CDR3aa: CSVARQGRTYEQYF
v_gene: TRBV29-1
abundance: -
j_gene: TRBJ2-7
d_gene: TRBD1

CDR3nt: TGTGCCAGCAGCCAAACTTGGGCAGGGGGGTACAATGAGCAGTTCTTC
CDR3aa: CASSQTWAGGYNEQFF
v_gene: TRBV16
abundance: -
j_gene: TRBJ2-1
d_gene: -

CDR3nt: TGTGCCAGCAATCGGGACAGTAGTTTCAATCAGCCCCAGCATTTT
CDR3aa: CASNRDSSFNQPQHF
v_gene: TRBV2
abundance: medium-sized
j_gene: TRBJ1-5
d_gene: TRBD1

CDR3nt: TGTGCCAGCAGTTGGGGTAGGGTCGGGCGCACAGATACGCAGTATTTT
CDR3aa: CASSWGRVGRTDTQYF
v_gene: TRBV6-5
abundance: -
j_gene: TRBJ2-3
d_gene: -

CDR3nt: TGTGCCAGCAGCTTAAACGGAGGGGCTAACACTGAAGCTTTCTTT
CDR3aa: CASSLNGGANTEAFF
v_gene: TRBV7-3
abundance: -
j_gene: TRBJ1-1
d_gene: -

CDR3nt: TGTGCCAGTAGTTTTGGAGACCGGGCCTATGGCTACACCTTC
CDR3aa: CASSFGDRAYGYTF
v_gene: TRBV19
abundance: few
j_gene: TRBJ1-2
d_gene: -

CDR3nt: TGTGCCAGCAGCCTGTCCGGGGGGGCCGGTTACAATGAGCAGTTCTTC
CDR3aa: CASSLSGGAGYNEQFF
v_gene: TRBV5-4
abundance: -
j_gene: TRBJ2-1
d_gene: TRBD2

CDR3nt: TGTGCCAGCAGTCGCATATTAGGGACAGCTAATCAGCCCCAGCATTTT
CDR3aa: CASSRILGTANQPQHF
v_gene: TRBV28
abundance: few
j_gene: TRBJ1-5
d_gene: TRBD1

CDR3nt: TGCGCCAGCAGTGAGTCGACGCGGGGGGCGAAAGATACGCAGTATTTT
CDR3aa: CASSESTRGAKDTQYF
v_gene: TRBV10-1
abundance: -
j_gene: TRBJ2-3
d_gene: TRBD2

CDR3nt: TGTGCCAGCAGCGCAAGCAGGGGTAGCGTAGGTGAGCAGTTCTTC
CDR3aa: CASSASRGSVGEQFF
v_gene: TRBV13
abundance: -
j_gene: TRBJ2-1
d_gene: -

CDR3nt: TGTGCTAGCAGCTTGGGCTACGGTGGAAAGACAGATACGCAGTATTTT
CDR3aa: CASSLGYGGKTDTQYF
v_gene: TRBV7-7
abundance: -
j_gene: TRBJ2-3
d_gene: -

CDR3nt: TGCAGTGCTAACCGGGATAAAGCTTTCTTT
CDR3aa: CSANRDKAFF
v_gene: TRBV20-1
abundance: -
j_gene: TRBJ1-1
d_gene: -

CDR3nt: TGTGCCAGTCGAGGGGACCACAATGAGCAGTTCTTC
CDR3aa: CASRGDHNEQFF
v_gene: TRBV19
abundance: few
j_gene: TRBJ2-1
d_gene: -

CDR3nt: TGCGCCAGCAGCCCGGGGGGCACAGATACGCAGTATTTT
CDR3aa: CASSPGGTDTQYF
v_gene: TRBV5-1
abundance: -
j_gene: TRBJ2-3
d_gene: -

CDR3nt: TGCGCCAGCAGCTTGGAGGCCGGATACAATCAGCCCCAGCATTTT
CDR3aa: CASSLEAGYNQPQHF
v_gene: TRBV5-1
abundance: few
j_gene: TRBJ1-5
d_gene: -

CDR3nt: TGTGCCAGCAGCCCCGACGGTAATAGCAATCAGCCCCAGCATTTT
CDR3aa: CASSPDGNSNQPQHF
v_gene: TRBV7-6
abundance: -
j_gene: TRBJ1-5
d_gene: -

CDR3nt: TGCGCCAGCAGCTATCTACAGGGGGCGATGGGAGAAGCTTTCTTT
CDR3aa: CASSYLQGAMGEAFF
v_gene: TRBV5-1
abundance: -
j_gene: TRBJ1-1
d_gene: TRBD1

CDR3nt: TGTGCCAGCAGCTTGGATGGTAGCGGGGGTCCTGGGGAGCTGTTTTTT
CDR3aa: CASSLDGSGGPGELFF
v_gene: TRBV5-4
abundance: once
j_gene: TRBJ2-2
d_gene: TRBD2

CDR3nt: TGTGCCAGCAGCTCCCCTAGCGGGGGGGCCGAGCAGTACTTC
CDR3aa: CASSSPSGGAEQYF
v_gene: TRBV7-2
abundance: -
j_gene: TRBJ2-7
d_gene: TRBD2

CDR3nt: TGCAGCGTTGTCGTGGTGGGGTATGGTGAAGCTTTCTTT
CDR3aa: CSVVVVGYGEAFF
v_gene: TRBV29-1
abundance: -
j_gene: TRBJ1-1
d_gene: -

CDR3nt: TGTGCCAGCAAAAGGGTAGCGGGAGCCTACGAGCAGTACTTC
CDR3aa: CASKRVAGAYEQYF
v_gene: TRBV27
abundance: -
j_gene: TRBJ2-7
d_gene: TRBD2

CDR3nt: TGTGCCAGCAGTGAAGTCAGGGGGCGTACTGAAGCTTTCTTT
CDR3aa: CASSEVRGRTEAFF
v_gene: TRBV2
abundance: -
j_gene: TRBJ1-1
d_gene: TRBD1

CDR3nt: TGTGCCAGCAGCCTTCTGGGCAGGGGTACTGAAGCTTTCTTT
CDR3aa: CASSLLGRGTEAFF
v_gene: TRBV7-3
abundance: -
j_gene: TRBJ1-1
d_gene: -

CDR3nt: TGCGCCAGCAGCACCGGGACAGGGATCGACGAGCAGTACTTC
CDR3aa: CASSTGTGIDEQYF
v_gene: TRBV5-1
abundance: -
j_gene: TRBJ2-7
d_gene: TRBD1

CDR3nt: TGTGCCAGCAGTTCGGGACCTGACTACTCTGGAAACACCATATATTTT
CDR3aa: CASSSGPDYSGNTIYF
v_gene: TRBV27
abundance: -
j_gene: TRBJ1-3
d_gene: -

CDR3nt: TGCAGCGTTGAACAGGGTGGAAGGGCTTTCTTT
CDR3aa: CSVEQGGRAFF
v_gene: TRBV29-1
abundance: -
j_gene: TRBJ1-1
d_gene: -

CDR3nt: TGTGCCAGCAGTGAAGGACTGAGCTTTTCTGGAAACACCATATATTTT
CDR3aa: CASSEGLSFSGNTIYF
v_gene: TRBV2
abundance: -
j_gene: TRBJ1-3
d_gene: -

CDR3nt: TGTGCCAGTGGTAGCGGGGGCCAACAAGAGACCCAGTACTTC
CDR3aa: CASGSGGQQETQYF
v_gene: TRBV6-1
abundance: -
j_gene: TRBJ2-5
d_gene: TRBD2

CDR3nt: TGTGCCAGCAGGGGGCGCACGCGGGGGGAAAAACTGTTTTTT
CDR3aa: CASRGRTRGEKLFF
v_gene: TRBV2
abundance: few
j_gene: TRBJ1-4
d_gene: -